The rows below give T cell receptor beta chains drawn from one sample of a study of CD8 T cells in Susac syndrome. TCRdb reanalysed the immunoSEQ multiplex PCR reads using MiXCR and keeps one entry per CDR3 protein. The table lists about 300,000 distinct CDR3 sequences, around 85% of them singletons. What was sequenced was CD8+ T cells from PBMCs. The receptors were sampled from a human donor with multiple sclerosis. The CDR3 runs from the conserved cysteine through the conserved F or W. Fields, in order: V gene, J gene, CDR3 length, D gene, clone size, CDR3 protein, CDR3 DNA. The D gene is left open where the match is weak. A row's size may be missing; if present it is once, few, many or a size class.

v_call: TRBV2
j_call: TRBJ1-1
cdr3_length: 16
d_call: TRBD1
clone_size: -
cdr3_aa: CASTQGQGAVHTEAFF
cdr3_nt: TGTGCCAGCACCCAGGGACAGGGGGCTGTACACACTGAAGCTTTCTTT

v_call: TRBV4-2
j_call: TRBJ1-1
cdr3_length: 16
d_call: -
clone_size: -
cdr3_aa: CASSQGGAGMNTEAFF
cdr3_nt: TGTGCCAGCAGCCAAGGGGGGGCAGGCATGAACACTGAAGCTTTCTTT

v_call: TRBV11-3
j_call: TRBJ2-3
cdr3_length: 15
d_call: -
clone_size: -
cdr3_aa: CASSLEGTSADTQYF
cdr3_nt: TGTGCCAGCAGCTTAGAAGGGACAAGCGCAGATACGCAGTATTTT

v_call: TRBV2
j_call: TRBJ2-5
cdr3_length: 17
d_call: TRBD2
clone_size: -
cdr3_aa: CASSAGTSGRGSETQYF
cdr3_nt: TGTGCCAGCAGCGCCGGGACTAGCGGGAGGGGGTCAGAGACCCAGTACTTC

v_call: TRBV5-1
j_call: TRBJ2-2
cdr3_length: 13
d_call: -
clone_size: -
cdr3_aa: CASRHAGTGELFF
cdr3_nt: TGCGCCAGCAGACATGCAGGGACCGGGGAGCTGTTTTTT

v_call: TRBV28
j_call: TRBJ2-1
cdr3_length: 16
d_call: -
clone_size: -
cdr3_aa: CASSLSPGLAYNEQFF
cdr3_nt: TGTGCCAGCAGTCTGAGTCCGGGATTAGCGTACAATGAGCAGTTCTTC

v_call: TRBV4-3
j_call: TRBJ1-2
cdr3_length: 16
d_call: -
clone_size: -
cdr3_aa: CASSQDMASGIYGYTF
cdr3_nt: TGCGCCAGCAGCCAAGATATGGCGTCGGGGATCTATGGCTACACCTTC

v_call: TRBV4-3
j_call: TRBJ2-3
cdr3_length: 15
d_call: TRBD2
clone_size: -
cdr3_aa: CASSHASGSTDTQYF
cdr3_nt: TGCGCCAGCAGCCATGCTAGCGGGAGCACAGATACGCAGTATTTT

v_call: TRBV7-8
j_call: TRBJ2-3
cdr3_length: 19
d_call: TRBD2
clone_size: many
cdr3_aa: CASSHSIAGGPGLPDTQYF
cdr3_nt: TGTGCCAGCAGCCATTCGATAGCGGGAGGGCCGGGGTTGCCAGATACGCAGTATTTT

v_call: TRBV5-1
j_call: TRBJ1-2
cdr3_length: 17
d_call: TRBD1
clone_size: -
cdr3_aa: CASSRGVGTENYYGYTF
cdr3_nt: TGCGCCAGCAGCAGAGGGGTCGGGACAGAAAATTACTATGGCTACACCTTC

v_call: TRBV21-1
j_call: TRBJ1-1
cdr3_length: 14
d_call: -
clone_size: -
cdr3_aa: CASSKETVNTEAFF
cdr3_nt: TGTGCCAGCAGCAAAGAAACAGTGAACACTGAAGCTTTCTTT

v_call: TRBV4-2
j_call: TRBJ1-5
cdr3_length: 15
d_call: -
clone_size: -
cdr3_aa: CASSQDLGGAQPQHF
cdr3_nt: TGTGCCAGCAGCCAAGATCTCGGGGGCGCCCAGCCCCAGCATTTT

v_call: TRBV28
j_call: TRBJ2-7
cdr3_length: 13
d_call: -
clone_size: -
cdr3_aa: CASSISASRVQYF
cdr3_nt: TGTGCCAGCAGCATTAGCGCCTCCAGGGTGCAGTACTTC

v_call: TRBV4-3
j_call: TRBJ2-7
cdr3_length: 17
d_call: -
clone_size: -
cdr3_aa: CASSQDNARGHGYEQYF
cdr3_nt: TGCGCCAGCAGCCAAGATAACGCGCGGGGTCATGGCTACGAGCAGTACTTC

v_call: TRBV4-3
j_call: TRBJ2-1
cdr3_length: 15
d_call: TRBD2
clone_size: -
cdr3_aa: CASSYGTSGYNEQFF
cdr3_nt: TGCGCCAGCAGCTACGGCACTAGCGGTTACAATGAGCAGTTCTTC

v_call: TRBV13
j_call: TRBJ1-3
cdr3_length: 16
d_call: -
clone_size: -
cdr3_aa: CASSITDRISGNTIYF
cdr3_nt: TGTGCCAGCAGCATAACCGACCGGATCTCTGGAAACACCATATATTTT

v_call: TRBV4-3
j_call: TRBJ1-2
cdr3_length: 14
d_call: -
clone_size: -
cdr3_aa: CASSQAVTAYGYTF
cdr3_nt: TGCGCCAGCAGCCAAGCGGTAACCGCTTATGGCTACACCTTC

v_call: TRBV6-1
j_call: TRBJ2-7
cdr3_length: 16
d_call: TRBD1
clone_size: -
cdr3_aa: CASSEQRGQGIYEQYF
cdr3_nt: TGTGCCAGCAGTGAACAGAGAGGACAGGGTATTTACGAGCAGTACTTC

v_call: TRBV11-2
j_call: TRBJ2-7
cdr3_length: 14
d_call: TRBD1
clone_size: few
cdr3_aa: CASSFRDRDYEQYF
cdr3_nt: TGTGCCAGCAGCTTCCGGGACAGGGACTACGAGCAGTACTTC

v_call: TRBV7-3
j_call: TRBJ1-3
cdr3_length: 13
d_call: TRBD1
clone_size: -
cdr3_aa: CASSLRQGMAIYF
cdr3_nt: TGTGCCAGCAGCTTACGACAGGGGATGGCCATATATTTT

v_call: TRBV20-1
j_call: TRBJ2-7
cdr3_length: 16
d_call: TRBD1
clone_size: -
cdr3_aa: CSARAVPDRVGDEQYF
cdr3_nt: TGCAGTGCTAGAGCCGTCCCCGACAGGGTGGGGGACGAGCAGTACTTC

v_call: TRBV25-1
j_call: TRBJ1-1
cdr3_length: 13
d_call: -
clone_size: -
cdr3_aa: CASSLGAVSEAFF
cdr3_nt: TGTGCCAGCAGTTTGGGGGCTGTATCTGAAGCTTTCTTT

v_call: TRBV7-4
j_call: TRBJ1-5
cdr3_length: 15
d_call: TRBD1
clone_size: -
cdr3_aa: CASSPGGEGNQPQHF
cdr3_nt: TGTGCCAGCAGTCCAGGGGGCGAGGGCAATCAGCCCCAGCATTTT

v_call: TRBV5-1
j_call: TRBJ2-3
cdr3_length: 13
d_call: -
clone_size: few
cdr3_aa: CASSGLRTDTQYF
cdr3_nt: TGCGCCAGCAGCGGGCTCCGCACAGATACGCAGTATTTT